This section outlines one T cell receptor (beta chain) sequence together with its context. It has no known antigen specificity. The input lacks base qualities; no much larger clone sits a single base away. This sample was included in a study of sequential checkpoint blockade in melanoma (dated by TCRdb to between 2019 and 2020). Turning to the overall study: Patients were assigned by 1:1 randomization to either first-line nivolumab followed by ipilimumab (arm A) or ipilimumab followed by nivolumab (arm B). Maintenance nivolumab was given following each of the two trial sequences. Results and caveats for the whole study, not just this receptor: Validation of the response-prediction model combining TCR metrics and mutation burden is needed in larger, independent patient cohorts.

The sample's treatment or condition label is to be understood as: randomized to nivolumab then ipilimumab (arm A) or the reverse (arm B). Prior DNA-damaging chemotherapy had not been received by any trial patient. On a FACS Aria II flow cytometer, live CD3+CD8+ cells that were negative for CD19 and CD56 were sorted from thawed PBMCs. Samples came from patients with melanoma in CheckMate 064, a randomized, open-label phase II trial of sequential checkpoint blockade. Peripheral blood mononuclear cells were collected by leukapheresis, purified using Ficoll-Paque, and frozen in human serum containing approximately 9.4% DMSO. Purity of sorted blood CD3+CD8+ cells was verified at >95% immediately after sorting, followed by DNA extraction. The germline V gene specifies SGHVS as CDR1 and FQNEAQ as CDR2. Reading from cysteine to phenylalanine, the CDR3 counts 13 amino acids. Only the CDR3 DNA stays, 39 bases, in frame from base 1. V was cut back by 3 bases and J by 3 bases, leaving a gap of 8 bases between them.

TCRbeta CDR3 regions were immunosequenced from genomic DNA with the immunoSEQ Assay. Prior to high-throughput sequencing, genomic DNA was amplified by bias-controlled multiplex PCR. The study's own analysis went as follows. To quantify the absolute abundance of each unique TCRbeta CDR3 region, the sequences were collapsed and filtered. Clonality was defined as 1 minus Pielou's evenness and was calculated using productive rearrangements only. Clones with significantly greater frequencies in on-treatment versus baseline samples were identified using a previously published method. TCRdb mirrors the immuneACCESS table, restricted to in-frame sequences. Some clones are absent from its copies; in checked studies, under half trace to an unresolved V gene, and the reason for the others is unknown. V and J calls and clone size are copied from that table; D and trimming were computed from the DNA. This sample is represented by 30,000 to 40,000 clones; roughly 88% of them were singletons. The leading ten clones occupy 10% to 15% of the sample.

The chain was built from TRBV7-8 and TRBJ1-1; a confident D gene designation cannot be given. The TCR sequence derives from a human donor with melanoma. Specimen: CD8+ T cells sorted from blood (inferred from file names), collected from a patient given nivolumab and ipilimumab in sequence. CDR3 protein: CASSLTEYTEAFF. The DNA sequence is as follows: TGTGCCAGCAGCTTGACGGAGTACACTGAAGCTTTCTTT.